The T cell receptor (beta chain) described here comes from a study of shared clonotypes between healthy human individuals. With respect to this clone: Its antigen is as yet unknown.

The CD4+ fraction was divided into a CD45RA+ naive subset and a CD45RA-negative memory subset. Study-level findings and limits: Clonotype sharing across several donors was observed for roughly 5% of naive CD4 clonotypes.

The CDR3 contains 13 residues. Trimming cost V 0 bases and J 14 bases, with 14 bases left between them. The germline V gene has CDR1 MNHEY and CDR2 SVGAGI. At deep level, the assay was performed. Clones were read by immunoSEQ multiplex PCR, and TCRdb kept only the in-frame ones, dropping some. Of under 1,900,000 clones listed, 98% are singletons. Specimen: naive CD4+ T cells sorted from blood. Subset indicated: CD45RA+ positively selected. This clonotype originated in a young man in good health. This chain links TRBV6-5 with TRBJ1-5, with D maybe TRBD1 (5 bases). The CDR3: CASSYSSLAGKHF. CDR3 sequence (DNA): TGTGCCAGCAGTTACTCGTCTCTGGCAGGGAAGCATTTT.